A selection of T cell receptor beta chains follows, all from one sample in a study of T cells after posttransplantation cyclophosphamide. Clones were sequenced by immunoSEQ multiplex PCR, and TCRdb holds only the in-frame ones, with some missing. Listed for the sample are 9,500 to 15,000 clones, none seen a single time. The sample in question was PBMCs, obtained after allogeneic stem cell transplant with posttransplant cyclophosphamide. The receptors shown here come from a female patient between 40 and 55 years old who received an allogeneic stem cell transplant from a related donor, was CMV-positive, and had acute GVHD only. The T cells may partly be graft donor cells. Both conserved end residues are trimmed from each CDR3. A D gene is named only where the DNA matches it firmly.

length | V | D | CDR3
10 | TRBV10-3 | TRBD2 | AIGTSGFPGF
11 | TRBV10-3 | TRBD1 | AIGTGENSPLH
15 | TRBV19 | TRBD1 | ASSDNRGTGGQLGAF
12 | TRBV5-6 | TRBD2 | ASSLVGAGGEQY
11 | TRBV2 | TRBD1 | ASGTGTNYGYT
10 | TRBV11-3 | . | ASSFPQETQY
12 | TRBV19 | . | ASSIARGNGELF
9 | TRBV27 | TRBD1 | ASSLQGEKF
15 | TRBV7-8 | . | ASSLVGGPRTNQPQH
12 | TRBV19 | TRBD2 | ASSIIAGVETQY
13 | TRBV2 | . | ASSELGAAKNIQY
15 | TRBV5-1 | TRBD1 | ASSPGTGGGGNEKLF
13 | TRBV10-2 | TRBD1 | ASSLAQGLVGELF
13 | TRBV2 | TRBD2 | ASKRTSQDTDTQY
16 | TRBV27 | . | ASTRTAEWPIHTGELF
10 | TRBV4-2 | . | ASSQLAGELF
10 | TRBV6-5 | . | ASSTGGTEAF
12 | TRBV12-5 | . | ASGRDRTNEKLF
14 | TRBV29-1 | . | SVEQMAGQKGYGYT
12 | TRBV6-1 | . | ASSTGRSNTEAF
12 | TRBV6-1 | . | ASTLASGANVLT
11 | TRBV9 | . | ASSARGRGELF
13 | TRBV9 | TRBD2 | ASSTGLAGVYEQY
14 | TRBV5-6 | . | ASSVGGLSDYQPQH
12 | TRBV7-6 | . | ASSLDGQTGELF
9 | TRBV29-1 | . | SVAEGSEQY
14 | TRBV4-3 | . | ASSQHRGQGSQPQH
11 | TRBV28 | TRBD1 | ASSLGTGNGYT
15 | TRBV12-1 | . | ASSFPWTSQNTGELF
12 | TRBV7-9 | . | ASSPHRENTEAF
11 | TRBV10-3 | . | AINIIREGGYT
12 | TRBV9 | . | ASSVLDFHNEQF
12 | TRBV9 | . | ASSVGWLLGELF
14 | TRBV15 | . | ATSRGRLSSYNEQF
16 | TRBV6-4 | TRBD1 | ASSDHTRQGMRNQPQH
12 | TRBV11-1 | TRBD2 | ASSRTSGADTQY
12 | TRBV5-4 | TRBD1 | ASSARDRVNIQY
13 | TRBV7-9 | TRBD1 | ASSSRQGGDYGYT
18 | TRBV6-4 | TRBD2 | ASSEELAGGPSSGANVLT
11 | TRBV2 | . | ASTDILNTEAF
11 | TRBV30 | . | AWNSGSTDTQY
13 | TRBV7-2 | TRBD2 | ASSLGRGGRGELF
12 | TRBV19 | TRBD1 | ASSKQGNSYEQY
16 | TRBV7-2 | TRBD2 | ASSRTSGRASGQETQY
10 | TRBV29-1 | . | SAGGGNTEAF
14 | TRBV5-1 | TRBD1 | ASSLTGDFSGNTIY